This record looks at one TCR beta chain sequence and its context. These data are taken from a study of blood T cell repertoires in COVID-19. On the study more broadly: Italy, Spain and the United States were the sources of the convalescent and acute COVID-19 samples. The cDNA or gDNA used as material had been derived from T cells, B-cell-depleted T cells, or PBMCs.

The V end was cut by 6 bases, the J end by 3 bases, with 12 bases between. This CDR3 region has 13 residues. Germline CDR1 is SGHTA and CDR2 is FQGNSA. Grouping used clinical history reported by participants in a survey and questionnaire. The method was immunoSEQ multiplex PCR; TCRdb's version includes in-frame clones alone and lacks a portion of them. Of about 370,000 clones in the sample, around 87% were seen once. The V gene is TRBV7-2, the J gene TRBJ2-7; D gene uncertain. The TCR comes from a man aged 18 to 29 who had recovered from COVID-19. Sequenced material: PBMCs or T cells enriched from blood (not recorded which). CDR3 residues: CASRGPADYEQYF. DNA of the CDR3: TGTGCCAGCAGAGGCCCCGCGGACTACGAGCAGTACTTC.